The present TCR beta chain was sequenced within a study of shared clonotypes between healthy human individuals. A word on this clone: What it binds is unknown. Its ends do not fully match the called genes, so a read error is possible.

Only in-frame clones appear in the TCRdb table, and some are missing; sequencing was by immunoSEQ multiplex PCR. This sample has some 1.1 million clones, with 77% found just once. Study-wide points: It was the few donors that limited the genetic and exposure-history diversity represented. Larger estimated richness was generally recorded for naive subsets relative to memory subsets. It was the non-shared clonotypes that had lower generation probabilities than clonotypes shared by all four donors.

CDR3 size: 14 residues. Germline lookup yields CDR1 SGHTA and CDR2 FQGTGA. Adult Caucasians living in Nashville, Tennessee made up all of the donors. V usage is TRBV7-3 and J usage is TRBJ2-3, with TRBD2 matching over 10 bases. The source of this sequence is a man between 18 and 35 years old in good health. Some clones in this sample may be carry-over from other donors' samples. Material: memory CD4+ T cells from PBMCs. Noted subset: CD45RA-negative fraction. The CDR3 nucleotides read TGTGCCAGCAGCTTTAACCTAGCGGGAGCCCTCCCCATTTTT. Translated, it gives CASSFNLAGALPIF.